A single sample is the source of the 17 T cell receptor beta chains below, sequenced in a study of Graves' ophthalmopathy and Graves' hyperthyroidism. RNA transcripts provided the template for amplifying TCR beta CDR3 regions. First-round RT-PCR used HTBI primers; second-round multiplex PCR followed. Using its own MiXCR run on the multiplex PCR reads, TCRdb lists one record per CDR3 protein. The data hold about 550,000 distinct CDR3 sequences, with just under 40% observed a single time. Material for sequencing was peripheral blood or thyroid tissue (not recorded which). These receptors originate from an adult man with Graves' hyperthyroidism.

The DNA of the CDR3 is TGTGCCAGCAGCTTATCCCTGGAGGCTGGGAACTACGAGCAGTACTTC. Its protein is CASSLSLEAGNYEQYF. The V gene is TRBV11-1, the J gene TRBJ2-7, with a possible D match to TRBD2 (5 bases). CDR3 length: 16 residues. The V end lost 2 bases, the J end lost 3 bases, and 17 bases lay between the germline ends. Germline V CDR1 and CDR2: SGHAT, FQDESV (reference sequence).

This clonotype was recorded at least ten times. In DNA form, the CDR3 reads TGTGCCAGCAGCCAAGATCAGCAGCGTGGCGAGCAGTACTTC. Translated, it gives CASSQDQQRGEQYF. The chain employs TRBV4-2 and TRBJ2-7, with D uncertain. Deletions cut 0 bases from V and 6 bases from J, with 12 bases between. Germline CDR1 reads LGHNA; CDR2 reads YNFKEQ. The CDR3 length is 14 residues.

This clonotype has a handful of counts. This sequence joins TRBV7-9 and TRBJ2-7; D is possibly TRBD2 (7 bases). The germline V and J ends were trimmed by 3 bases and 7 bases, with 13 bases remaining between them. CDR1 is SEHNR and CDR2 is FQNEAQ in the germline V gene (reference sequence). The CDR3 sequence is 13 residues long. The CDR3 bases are TGTGCCAGCAGCTTGTCGGGGGGCTGGGAGCAGTACTTC. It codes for CASSLSGGWEQYF.

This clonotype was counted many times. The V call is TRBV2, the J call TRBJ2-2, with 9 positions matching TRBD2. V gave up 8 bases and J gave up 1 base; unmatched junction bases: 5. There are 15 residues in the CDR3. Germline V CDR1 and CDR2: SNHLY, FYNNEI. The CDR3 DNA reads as TGTGCCAGCGTCGGACTAGCGATGAACACCGGGGAGCTGTTTTTT. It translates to CASVGLAMNTGELFF.

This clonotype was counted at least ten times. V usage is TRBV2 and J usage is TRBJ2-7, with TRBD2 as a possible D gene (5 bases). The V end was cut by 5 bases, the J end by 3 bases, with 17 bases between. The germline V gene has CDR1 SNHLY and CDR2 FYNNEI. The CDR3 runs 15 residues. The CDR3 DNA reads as TGTGCCAGCAGTCTTGGGAGCAGCTGGGTCTACGAGCAGTACTTC. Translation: CASSLGSSWVYEQYF.

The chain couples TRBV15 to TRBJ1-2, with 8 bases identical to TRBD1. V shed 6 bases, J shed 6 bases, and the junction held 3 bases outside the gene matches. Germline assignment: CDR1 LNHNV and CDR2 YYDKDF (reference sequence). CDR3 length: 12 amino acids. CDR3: CATRDRGDGYTF. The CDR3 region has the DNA TGTGCCACCAGAGACAGGGGCGATGGCTACACCTTC.

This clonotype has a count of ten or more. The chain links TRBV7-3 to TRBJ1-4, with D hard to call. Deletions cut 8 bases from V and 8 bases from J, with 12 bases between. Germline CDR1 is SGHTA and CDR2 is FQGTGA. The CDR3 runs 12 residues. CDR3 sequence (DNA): TGTGCCAGCCTTTGGTGGAACGAAAAACTGTTTTTT. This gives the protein CASLWWNEKLFF.

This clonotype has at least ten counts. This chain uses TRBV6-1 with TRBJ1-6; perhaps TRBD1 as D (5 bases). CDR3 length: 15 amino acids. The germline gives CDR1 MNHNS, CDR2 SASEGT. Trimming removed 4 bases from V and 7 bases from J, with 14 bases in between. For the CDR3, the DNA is TGTGCCAGCAGTGCCGTAGACAGCAAAAATTCACCCCTCCACTTT. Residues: CASSAVDSKNSPLHF.

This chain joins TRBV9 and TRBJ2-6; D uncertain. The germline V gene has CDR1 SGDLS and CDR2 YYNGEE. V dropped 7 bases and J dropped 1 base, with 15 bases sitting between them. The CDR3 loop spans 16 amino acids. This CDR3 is CASSPLFGSGANVLTF. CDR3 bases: TGTGCCAGCTCACCTCTTTTCGGTTCTGGGGCCAACGTCCTGACTTTC.

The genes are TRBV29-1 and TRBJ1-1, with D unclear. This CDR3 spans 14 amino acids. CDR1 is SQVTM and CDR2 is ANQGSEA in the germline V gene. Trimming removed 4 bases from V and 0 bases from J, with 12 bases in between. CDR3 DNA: TGCAGCGTTGTGGACCTCCCCATGAACACTGAAGCTTTCTTT. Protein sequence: CSVVDLPMNTEAFF.

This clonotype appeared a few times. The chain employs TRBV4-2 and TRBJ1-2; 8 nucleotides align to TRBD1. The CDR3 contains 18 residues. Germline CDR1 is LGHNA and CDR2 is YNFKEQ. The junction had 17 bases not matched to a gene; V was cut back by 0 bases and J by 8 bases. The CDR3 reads CASSQDRPGGAWLGGYTF. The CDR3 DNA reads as TGTGCCAGCAGCCAAGATCGGCCAGGGGGCGCCTGGTTGGGAGGCTACACCTTC.

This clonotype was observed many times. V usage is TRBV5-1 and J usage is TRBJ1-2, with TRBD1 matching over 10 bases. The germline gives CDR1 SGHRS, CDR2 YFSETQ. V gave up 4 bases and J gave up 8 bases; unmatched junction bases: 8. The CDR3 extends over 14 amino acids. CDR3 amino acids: CASSEYGQGDGYTF. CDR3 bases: TGCGCCAGCAGCGAATACGGACAGGGGGACGGCTACACCTTC.

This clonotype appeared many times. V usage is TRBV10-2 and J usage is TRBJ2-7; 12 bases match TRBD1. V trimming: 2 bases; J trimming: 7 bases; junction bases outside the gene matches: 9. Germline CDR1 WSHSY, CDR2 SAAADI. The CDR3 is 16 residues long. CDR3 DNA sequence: TGCGCCAGCAGTGAGGCCGGGACAGGGGGCGCGTGGGAGCAGTACTTC. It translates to CASSEAGTGGAWEQYF.

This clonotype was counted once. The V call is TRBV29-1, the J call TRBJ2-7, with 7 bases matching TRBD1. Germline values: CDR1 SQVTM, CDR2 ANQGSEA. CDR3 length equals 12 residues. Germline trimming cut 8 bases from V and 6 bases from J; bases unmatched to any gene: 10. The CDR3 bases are TGCAGCCTGAGACAGGGAACAGTCGAGCAGTACTTC. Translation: CSLRQGTVEQYF.

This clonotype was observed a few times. CDR3 loop: CASSGGTETQYF. CDR3 nucleotide sequence: TGTGCCAGCAGTGGGGGGACGGAGACCCAGTACTTC. The chain joins TRBV28 to TRBJ2-5; the D gene is possibly TRBD2 (6 bases). Trimming cost V 5 bases and J 5 bases, with 9 bases left between them. There are 12 residues in the CDR3. Germline CDR1 and CDR2: MDHEN and SYDVKM.

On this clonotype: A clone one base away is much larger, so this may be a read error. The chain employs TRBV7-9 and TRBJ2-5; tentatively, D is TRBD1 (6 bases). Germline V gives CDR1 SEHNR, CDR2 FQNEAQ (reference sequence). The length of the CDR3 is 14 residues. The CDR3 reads CASSVDRYQEAQYF. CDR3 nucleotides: TGTGCCAGCAGCGTTGACAGGTACCAAGAGGCCCAGTACTTC.

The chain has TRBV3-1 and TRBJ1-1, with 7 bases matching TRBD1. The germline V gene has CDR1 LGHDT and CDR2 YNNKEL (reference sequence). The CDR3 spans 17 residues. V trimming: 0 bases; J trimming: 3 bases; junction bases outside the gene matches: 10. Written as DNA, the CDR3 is TGTGCCAGCAGCCAAGATCGCGGGACAGCCTCGGACACTGAAGCTTTCTTT. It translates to CASSQDRGTASDTEAFF. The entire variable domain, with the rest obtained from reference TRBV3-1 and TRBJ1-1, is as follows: DTAVSQTPKYLVTQMGNDKSIKCEQNLGHDTMYWYKQDSKKFLKIMFSYNNKELIINETVPNRFSPKSPDKAHLNLHINSLELGDSAVYFCASSQDRGTASDTEAFFGQGTRLTVV.